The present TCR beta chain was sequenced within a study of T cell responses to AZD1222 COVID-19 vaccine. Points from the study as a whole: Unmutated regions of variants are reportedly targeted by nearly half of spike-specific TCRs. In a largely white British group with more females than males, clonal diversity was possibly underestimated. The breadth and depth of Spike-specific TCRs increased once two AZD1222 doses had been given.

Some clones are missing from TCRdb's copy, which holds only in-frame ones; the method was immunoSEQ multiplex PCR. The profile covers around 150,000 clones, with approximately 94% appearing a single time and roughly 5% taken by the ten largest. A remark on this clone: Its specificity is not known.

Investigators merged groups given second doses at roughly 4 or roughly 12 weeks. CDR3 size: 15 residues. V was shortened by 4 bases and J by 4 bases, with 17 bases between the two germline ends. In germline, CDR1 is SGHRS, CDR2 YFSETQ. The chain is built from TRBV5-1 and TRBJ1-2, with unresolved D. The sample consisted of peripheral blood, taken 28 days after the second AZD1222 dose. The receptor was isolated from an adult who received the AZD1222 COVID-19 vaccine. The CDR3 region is CASSGIKGDSYGYTF. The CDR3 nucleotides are TGCGCCAGCAGCGGAATTAAGGGAGATAGCTATGGCTACACCTTC.